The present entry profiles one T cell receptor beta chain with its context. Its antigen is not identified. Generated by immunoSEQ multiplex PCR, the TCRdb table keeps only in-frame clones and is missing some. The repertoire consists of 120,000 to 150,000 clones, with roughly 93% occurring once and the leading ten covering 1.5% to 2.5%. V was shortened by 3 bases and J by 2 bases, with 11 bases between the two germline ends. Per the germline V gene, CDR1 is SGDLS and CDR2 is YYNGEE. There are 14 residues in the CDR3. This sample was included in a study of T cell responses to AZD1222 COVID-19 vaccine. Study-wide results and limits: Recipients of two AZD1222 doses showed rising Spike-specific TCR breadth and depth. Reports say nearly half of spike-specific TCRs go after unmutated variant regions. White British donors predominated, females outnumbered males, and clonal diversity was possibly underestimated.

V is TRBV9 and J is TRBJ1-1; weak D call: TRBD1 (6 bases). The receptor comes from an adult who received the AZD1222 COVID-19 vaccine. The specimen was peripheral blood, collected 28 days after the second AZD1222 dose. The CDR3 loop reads CASSETGSNTEAFF. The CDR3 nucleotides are TGTGCCAGCAGCGAAACAGGGTCCAACACTGAAGCTTTCTTT.